One sample yielded the 18 T cell receptor beta chains listed below, sequenced in a study of blood T cell repertoires in COVID-19. TCRdb keeps only in-frame clones here, not all; method: immunoSEQ multiplex PCR. The sample has about 210,000 clones; roughly 80% are singletons. Specimen: peripheral blood. Source of these receptors: a woman aged 55-70 years with COVID-19, enrolled during active disease.

Here the CDR3 reads CASSQAGIGQETQYF. CDR3 bases: TGTGCCAGCAGCCAAGCAGGGATCGGCCAAGAGACCCAGTACTTC. The J gene is TRBJ2-5, the V gene TRBV14; weak D call: TRBD1 (5 bases). V gave up 1 base and J gave up 1 base, with 10 bases separating them. Germline values: CDR1 SGHDN, CDR2 FVKESK. The CDR3 length is 15 residues.

The V gene is TRBV11-1, the J gene TRBJ1-1; tentatively, D is TRBD1 (5 bases). Germline CDR1 SGHAT, CDR2 FQDESV (reference sequence). This CDR3 spans 13 amino acids. The V and J ends lost 6 bases and 5 bases respectively, with 13 bases between them. The CDR3 reads CASRGGGKTEAFF. CDR3 nucleotides: TGTGCCAGCAGGGGGGGAGGGAAAACTGAAGCTTTCTTT.

Comment on this clone: One junction end disagrees with the germline gene, perhaps due to a read error. The chain has TRBV9 and TRBJ2-1; 8 bases agree with TRBD1. Germline CDR1 reads SGDLS; CDR2 reads YYNGEE. CDR3 length equals 14 residues. CDR3 in amino acids: CASSIRTGKNELVF. The CDR3, as DNA: TGTGCCAGCAGCATTCGGACAGGGAAAAATGAGTTAGTCTTC.

This clone has just one count. The chain carries TRBV7-6 and TRBJ1-4; D unclear. Germline V gives CDR1 SGHVS, CDR2 FNYEAQ. The CDR3 is 16 amino acids. The V gene lost 6 bases and the J gene lost 4 bases, with 18 bases spanning the gap. The CDR3 loop is CASSMGSGLINEKLFF. The CDR3 region has the DNA TGTGCCAGCAGTATGGGTTCCGGACTGATTAATGAAAAACTGTTTTTT.

The chain employs TRBV7-3 and TRBJ2-1; 9 nucleotides line up with TRBD2. The germline gives CDR1 SGHTA, CDR2 FQGTGA. Trimming cost V 5 bases and J 2 bases; bases outside gene matches: 7. This CDR3 region has 16 residues. CDR3 residues: CASSPRGGAPYNEQFF. The CDR3 DNA sequence: TGTGCCAGCAGCCCCCGCGGGGGGGCCCCCTACAATGAGCAGTTCTTC.

CDR3 amino acids: CASSVVPDSLGEKLFF. DNA of the CDR3: TGTGCCAGCAGCGTAGTCCCTGACAGTCTGGGGGAAAAACTGTTTTTT. The genes are TRBV9 and TRBJ1-4; the D gene is possibly TRBD1 (5 bases). Germline loops: CDR1 SGDLS, CDR2 YYNGEE. V dropped 0 bases and J dropped 8 bases, with 17 bases sitting between them. CDR3 length equals 16 residues.

The chain recombines TRBV19 with TRBJ2-1, with a weak D call TRBD1 (5 bases). CDR3 length: 12 amino acids. The germline V gene has CDR1 LNHDA and CDR2 SQIVND (reference sequence). V shed 5 bases and J shed 8 bases, with 10 bases lying between them. CDR3 coding DNA: TGTGCCAGTAGTGTCCAGGGCTATGAGCAGTTCTTC. Amino acids: CASSVQGYEQFF.

The J gene is TRBJ2-1, the V gene TRBV28; TRBD2 is a possible D gene (5 bases). The CDR3 consists of 16 residues. Trimming shortened V by 2 bases and J by 2 bases, and 13 bases separated the two germline ends. Germline V gives CDR1 MDHEN, CDR2 SYDVKM. CDR3 sequence: CASSLVRRGPYNEQFF. The CDR3 nucleotides are TGTGCCAGCAGTTTAGTTCGGAGAGGGCCCTACAATGAGCAGTTCTTC.

The rearrangement joins TRBV6-7 to TRBJ2-7, with 14 bases aligning to TRBD2. TRBV6-7 is noted as an ORF with a role that remains uncertain. This CDR3 contains 17 residues. The trim removed 5 bases at V and 1 base at J, leaving 7 bases unmatched. As DNA, the CDR3 is TGTGCCAGCAGTCTAGGACTAGCGGGAGGCCAATCCTACGAGCAGTACTTC. It translates to CASSLGLAGGQSYEQYF.

V gene TRBV28 combines with J gene TRBJ2-1; the match to TRBD2 covers 8 bases. CDR1 MDHEN and CDR2 SYDVKM come from the germline V gene. V gave up 3 bases and J gave up 5 bases; unmatched junction bases: 6. This CDR3 region has 15 residues. CDR3 sequence: CASSFSGALNNEQFF. The DNA for the CDR3 is TGTGCCAGCAGTTTTAGCGGGGCCTTAAACAATGAGCAGTTCTTC. Supplemented by reference TRBV28 and TRBJ2-1, the full variable domain reads DVKVTQSSRYLVKRTGEKVFLECVQDMDHENMFWYRQDPGLGLRLIYFSYDVKMKEKGDIPEGYSVSREKKERFSLILESASTNQTSMYLCASSFSGALNNEQFFGPGTRLTVL.

This CDR3 is CASSEGRGRTEAFF. In DNA form, the CDR3 reads TGTGCCAGCAGTGAAGGCAGGGGCAGGACTGAAGCTTTCTTT. The V gene is TRBV6-1, the J gene TRBJ1-1; perhaps TRBD1 as D (6 bases). V dropped 1 base and J dropped 5 bases, with 11 bases sitting between them. The CDR3 loop spans 14 amino acids. The germline CDR1 and CDR2 sequences are MNHNS and SASEGT.

In its sample, this clone was seen once. This sequence joins TRBV27 and TRBJ1-6; TRBD1 might be the D (6 bases). Germline V CDR1 and CDR2: MNHEY, SMNVEV (reference sequence). CDR3 size: 15 residues. Trimming took 3 bases from V and 8 from J, leaving 14 bases between them. The DNA for the CDR3 is TGTGCCAGCAGTTTGACAGGTCAGGGGCATTCACCCCTCCACTTT. It yields the protein CASSLTGQGHSPLHF.

The rearrangement links TRBV14 to TRBJ1-1, with 7 bases fitting TRBD1. CDR1 and CDR2 from the germline V gene are SGHDN and FVKESK. V lost 4 bases, J lost 1 base, and 6 bases stayed unmatched. This CDR3 has 15 residues. The CDR3 loop reads CASSLKTGRNTEAFF. The CDR3 DNA reads as TGTGCCAGCAGCCTGAAGACAGGGAGGAACACTGAAGCTTTCTTT.

This clone has a single count. The chain combines TRBV24-1 with TRBJ2-3; 8 nucleotides line up with TRBD2. V was pared by 9 bases and J by 4 bases, with 8 bases of the junction left unmatched. The length of the CDR3 is 14 residues. Per germline, CDR1 KGHDR and CDR2 SFDVKD. The DNA for the CDR3 is TGTGCCACCCCCAGCGGGAGCGGGGCAGATACGCAGTATTTT. As protein: CATPSGSGADTQYF.

The chain links TRBV2 to TRBJ2-5; TRBD2 aligns across 9 bases. V dropped 5 bases and J dropped 1; count of bases not matched to a gene: 8. CDR1 is SNHLY and CDR2 is FYNNEI in the germline V gene. CDR3 size: 16 residues. CDR3 DNA: TGTGCCAGCAGTCCAGAGCGGGGGGCAAGCCAAGAGACCCAGTACTTC. Its translation is CASSPERGASQETQYF.

The CDR3 region is CASSEVGAWGNQPQHF. CDR3 coding DNA: TGTGCCAGCAGTGAAGTGGGGGCTTGGGGCAATCAGCCCCAGCATTTT. V gene TRBV2 combines with J gene TRBJ1-5; a possible D gene is TRBD1 (6 bases). The germline CDR1 and CDR2 sequences are SNHLY and FYNNEI. This CDR3 has 16 residues. The V and J ends lost 1 base and 2 bases respectively, with 12 bases between them.

The chain couples TRBV19 to TRBJ2-7; the match to TRBD1 covers 7 bases. Germline assignment: CDR1 LNHDA and CDR2 SQIVND (reference sequence). The CDR3 consists of 14 residues. The V segment lost 5 bases and the J segment 3 bases; nucleotides outside the gene matches: 7. CDR3 residues: CASSLTGRSYEQYV. The CDR3 bases are TGTGCCAGTAGTCTGACAGGGAGAAGCTACGAGCAGTACGTC.

V gene TRBV7-9 combines with J gene TRBJ2-1; weak D call: TRBD1 (5 bases). Germline V gives CDR1 SEHNR, CDR2 FQNEAQ (reference sequence). The CDR3 consists of 15 residues. Trimming removed 5 bases at V and 8 bases at J, with 19 bases between. CDR3 coding DNA: TGTGCCAGCAGCCAGCCCCCCAGGGCAGGCGATGAGCAGTTCTTC. Its translation is CASSQPPRAGDEQFF.